The 20 T cell receptor beta chains below were found in one sample sequenced in a study of T cells expressing NK-cell markers. From its re-call of the 5' RACE reads, TCRdb lists each CDR3 protein once, without DNA. The sample holds 400,000 to 450,000 distinct CDR3 sequences. Material for sequencing was blood T cells: a sorted CD56 or NKG2C T cell subset, CD4+ or CD8+ T cells, or bulk PBMC T cells (not recorded which). Every receptor here comes from a woman between 18 and 75 years old in good health.

V usage is TRBV7-2 and J usage is TRBJ1-2; TCRdb's D call of TRBD1 is untestable without DNA. The CDR3 has 14 residues. CDR1 and CDR2 from the germline V gene are SGHTA and FQGNSA. Here the CDR3 reads CASSPDRFFDGYTF.

The gene calls are TRBV5-4 and TRBJ2-2; the TCRdb call, TRBD2, lacks DNA for checking. CDR3 size: 15 residues. Germline V lookup: CDR1 SGHNT, CDR2 YYREEE (reference sequence). The CDR3 spells CASSEGLANTGELFF.

V and J are TRBV7-9 and TRBJ1-6. This CDR3 comprises 15 residues. Germline V gene sequence: CDR1 SEHNR, CDR2 FQNEAQ (reference sequence). The CDR3 spells CASSLWETYNSPLHF.

CDR3 sequence reads: CASSLAETFTDTQYF. This rearrangement joins TRBV7-2 to TRBJ2-3. CDR1 and CDR2 (germline): SGHTA, FQGNSA. The CDR3 loop spans 15 amino acids.

The CDR3 loop reads CSAPPGGAGGPDTQYF. The rearrangement links TRBV20-1 to TRBJ2-3; there is no DNA to check the TCRdb D call of TRBD2. This CDR3 region has 16 residues. Germline V CDR1 and CDR2: DFQATT, SNEGSKA (reference sequence).

The V gene is TRBV20-1, the J gene TRBJ2-7; TCRdb's D gene call, TRBD1, goes unchecked for lack of DNA. The CDR3 contains 13 residues. The germline V gene encodes CDR1 DFQATT and CDR2 SNEGSKA (reference sequence). The CDR3 here is CSARILQGREQYF.

V is TRBV4-2 and J is TRBJ1-1; checking the TCRdb D call of TRBD1 is not possible without DNA. CDR1 is LGHNA, CDR2 YNFKEQ, per germline. This CDR3 region has 18 residues. The CDR3 sequence is CASSRAPTQRGTVPEAFF.

The genes are TRBV5-1 and TRBJ2-3; checking the TCRdb D call of TRBD1 is not possible without DNA. The CDR3 is 13 residues long. Germline V gene data show CDR1 as SGHRS and CDR2 as YFSETQ. The CDR3 sequence: CASTRQSTDTQYF.

The chain combines TRBV30 with TRBJ1-6; TCRdb's D gene call, TRBD1, goes unchecked for lack of DNA. CDR3 length: 16 residues. CDR1 and CDR2 from the germline V gene are GTSNPN and SVGIG (reference sequence). This chain's CDR3 is CAWSSAEGTFHSPLHF. The full variable domain, completed using reference TRBV30 and TRBJ1-6, is SQTIHQWPATLVQPVGSPLSLECTVEGTSNPNLYWYRQAAGRGLQLLFYSVGIGQISSEVPQNLSASRPQDRQFILSSKKLLLSDSGFYLCAWSSAEGTFHSPLHFGNGTRLTVT.

The CDR3 loop is CASSERASGSNEQFF. V and J are TRBV6-4 and TRBJ2-1; TCRdb selects TRBD2, and the lack of DNA leaves this call unchecked. The CDR3 loop spans 15 amino acids. Germline lookup yields CDR1 MRHNA and CDR2 SNTAGT.

The chain is built from TRBV7-2 and TRBJ2-7; TCRdb lists TRBD1, though no DNA is available to test this call. CDR1 SGHTA and CDR2 FQGNSA come from the germline V gene. This CDR3 is built from 16 residues. The CDR3: CASSLSRGTASYEQYF.

This chain connects TRBV29-1 to TRBJ2-3. The CDR3 length is 12 residues. Germline CDR1 reads SQVTM; CDR2 reads ANQGSEA. The CDR3 here is CSASKSTDTQYF.

The V and J genes are TRBV11-2 and TRBJ2-3. The germline gives CDR1 SGHAT, CDR2 FQNNGV. This CDR3 contains 13 residues. CDR3 region: CASSSPPADTQYF.

The chain employs TRBV7-9 and TRBJ2-3; the TCRdb D gene call, TRBD1, has no DNA to confirm it. This CDR3 is built from 14 residues. Germline CDR1 is SEHNR and CDR2 is FQNEAQ (reference sequence). The CDR3 sequence is CASCLDRAGDTQYF.

The V gene is TRBV2, the J gene TRBJ1-5; TCRdb's D gene call, TRBD1, goes unchecked for lack of DNA. The CDR3 extends over 14 amino acids. Germline V gene lookup returns CDR1 SNHLY and CDR2 FYNNEI. CDR3 region: CASRRQGDNQPQHF.

The genes are TRBV18 and TRBJ1-5; the D call from TCRdb, TRBD1, cannot be confirmed without DNA. Germline V gene data show CDR1 as KGHSH and CDR2 as LQKENI. The CDR3 totals 17 residues. CDR3 in amino acids: CASSPPRDRVGNQPQHF.

This sequence joins TRBV3-1 and TRBJ2-7; with no DNA, the TCRdb D assignment of TRBD1 cannot be verified. There are 12 residues in the CDR3. CDR1 and CDR2 (germline): LGHDT, YNNKEL (reference sequence). The CDR3 reads CASSRADYEQYF.

V is TRBV6-2 or TRBV6-3 and J is TRBJ1-1. Germline V gene lookup returns CDR1 MNHEY and CDR2 SVGEGT. The CDR3 runs 14 residues. This chain's CDR3 is CASSTLGPDTEAFF.

CDR3 loop: CASTSGQITDTQYF. The gene calls are TRBV12-3 or TRBV12-4 and TRBJ2-3; the D gene TCRdb calls, TRBD1, cannot be checked with no DNA. The CDR3 sequence is 14 residues long.

The rearrangement joins TRBV30 to TRBJ1-1; no DNA is available, so the TRBD1 call from TCRdb remains unchecked. This CDR3 region has 13 residues. Germline CDR1 GTSNPN, CDR2 SVGIG (reference sequence). CDR3 loop: CASQGKGITEAFF.